This TCR beta chain was captured by sequencing in a study of radiotherapy plus CTLA-4 blockade in lung cancer (dated by TCRdb to the late 2010s). With regard to the full study: Among the enrolled patients, 15% to 20% had an objective response, and 31% reached disease control. Results and caveats for the whole study, not just this receptor: After treatment with radiotherapy and ipilimumab, TCR clones that originated in tumors expanded in peripheral blood. The strongest predictors of response were reported to be early dynamic shifts in blood T cell clones along with a rise in serum interferon-beta following radiation.

The germline V gene yields LGHNA for CDR1 and YNFKEQ for CDR2. Measured from the cysteine to the phenylalanine, the CDR3 is 12 residues long. Only the CDR3 DNA stays, 36 bases, in frame from base 1. V is cut by 10 bases and J by 1 base, and the space between the germline ends is 10 bases. The library came from the immunoSEQ multiplex PCR assay. As stored in TCRdb, this immuneACCESS dataset retains in-frame rearrangements with V and J assigned. A fraction of the clones does not appear; measured against another copy, unresolved V genes explain less than half of the discrepancy, and the remainder lacks a known reason. In this sample the table shows about 53,000 clones, about 85% of which occur a single time. The ten largest clones take up roughly 26% of the sample. Comment on this clone: Its antigen target is currently unknown. It has no much larger one-base neighbor in the sample; base qualities were not kept.

The study tested focal radiation therapy combined with CTLA-4 blockade (ipilimumab) in patients with chemo-refractory metastatic non-small-cell lung cancer. The receptor comes from a human donor with non-small cell lung cancer whose response to radiotherapy plus ipilimumab could not be evaluated. This specimen consisted of peripheral blood, obtained from a patient treated with radiotherapy plus ipilimumab. Recombination joined TRBV4-2 with TRBJ1-1, with TRBD1 perhaps the D gene, on 6 matching bases. The CDR3 loop reads CATRQANTEAFF. The DNA sequence is given as TGTGCCACCAGACAGGCGAACACTGAAGCTTTCTTT.